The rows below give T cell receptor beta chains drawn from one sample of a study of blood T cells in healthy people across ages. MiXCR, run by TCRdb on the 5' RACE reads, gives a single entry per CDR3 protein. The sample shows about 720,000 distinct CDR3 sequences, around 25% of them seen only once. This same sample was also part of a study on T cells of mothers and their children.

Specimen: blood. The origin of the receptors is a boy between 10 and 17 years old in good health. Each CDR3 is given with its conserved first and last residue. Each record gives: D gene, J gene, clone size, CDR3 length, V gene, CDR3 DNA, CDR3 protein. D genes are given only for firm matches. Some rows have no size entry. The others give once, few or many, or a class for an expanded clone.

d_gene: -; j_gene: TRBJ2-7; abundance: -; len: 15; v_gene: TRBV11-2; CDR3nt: TGTGCCAGCAGCCTAACTCGGGGGAGCCCCTACGAGCAGTACTTC; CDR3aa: CASSLTRGSPYEQYF
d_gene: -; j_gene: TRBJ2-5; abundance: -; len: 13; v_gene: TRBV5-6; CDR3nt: TGTGCCAGCAGCTTGGCGATGCAAGAGACCCAGTACTTC; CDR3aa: CASSLAMQETQYF
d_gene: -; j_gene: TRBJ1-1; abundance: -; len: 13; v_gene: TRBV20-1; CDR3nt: TGCAGTGCTAGCCCATCTATGAACACTGAAGCTTTCTTT; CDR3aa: CSASPSMNTEAFF
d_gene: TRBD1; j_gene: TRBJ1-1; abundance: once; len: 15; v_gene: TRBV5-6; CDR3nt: TGTGCCAGCAGCCTTTGGACAGGGCTGAACACTGAAGCTTTCTTT; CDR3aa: CASSLWTGLNTEAFF
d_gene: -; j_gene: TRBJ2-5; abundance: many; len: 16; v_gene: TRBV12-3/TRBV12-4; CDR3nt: TGTGCCAGCAGAAAAACCGGGGGAGCCTCTGTAGAGACCCAGTACTTC; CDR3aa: CASRKTGGASVETQYF
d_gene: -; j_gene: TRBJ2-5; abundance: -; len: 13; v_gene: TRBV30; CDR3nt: TGTGCCTGGGCTGGGCGGGCACAAGAGACCCAGTACTTC; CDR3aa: CAWAGRAQETQYF
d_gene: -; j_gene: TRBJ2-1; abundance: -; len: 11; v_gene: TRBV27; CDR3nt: TGTGCCAGCGAAGGTTATGGTGAGCAGTTCTTC; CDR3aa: CASEGYGEQFF
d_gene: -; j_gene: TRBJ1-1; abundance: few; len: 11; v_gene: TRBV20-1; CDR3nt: TGCAGTGCTAGTGAAGGCACTGAAGCTTTCTTT; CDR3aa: CSASEGTEAFF
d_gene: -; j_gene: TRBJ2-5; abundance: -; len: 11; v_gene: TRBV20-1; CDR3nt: TGCAGTCGGGACCGCCAAGAGACCCAGTACTTC; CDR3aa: CSRDRQETQYF
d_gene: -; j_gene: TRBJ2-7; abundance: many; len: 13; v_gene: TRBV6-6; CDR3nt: TGTGCCAGCAGTTACACGGGTAGCTACGAGCAGTACTTC; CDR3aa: CASSYTGSYEQYF
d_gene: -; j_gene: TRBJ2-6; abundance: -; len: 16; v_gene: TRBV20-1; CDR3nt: TGCAGTGCCAGGGACCGTCCGGTCTCTGGGGCCAACGTCCTGACTTTC; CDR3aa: CSARDRPVSGANVLTF
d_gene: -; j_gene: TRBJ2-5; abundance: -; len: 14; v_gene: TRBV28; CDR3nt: TGTGCCAGCAGATCTATGGACAATAAAGAGACCCAGTACTTC; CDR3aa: CASRSMDNKETQYF
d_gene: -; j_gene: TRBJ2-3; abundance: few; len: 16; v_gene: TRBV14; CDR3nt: TGTGCCAGCAGCCAAGAACTGGCCGGGGCGACAGATACGCAGTATTTT; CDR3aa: CASSQELAGATDTQYF
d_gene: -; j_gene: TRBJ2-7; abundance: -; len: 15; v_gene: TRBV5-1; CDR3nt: TGCGCCAGCAGCTTGGCCGGGTATGGACACTACGAGCAGTACTTC; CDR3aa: CASSLAGYGHYEQYF
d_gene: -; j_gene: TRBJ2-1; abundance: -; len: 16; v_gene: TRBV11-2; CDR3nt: TGTGCCAGCAGCTTAGTGTTTAGCGGAGCCGTCAATGAGCAGTTCTTC; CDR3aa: CASSLVFSGAVNEQFF
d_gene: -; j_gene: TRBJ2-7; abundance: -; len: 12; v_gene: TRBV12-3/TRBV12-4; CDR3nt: TGTGCCAGCAACTTTAACACAGGCGAGCAGTACTTC; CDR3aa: CASNFNTGEQYF
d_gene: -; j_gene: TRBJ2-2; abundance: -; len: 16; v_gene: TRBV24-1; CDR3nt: TGTGCCACCAGTGAGTCGAACCTAATTAACACCGGGGAGCTGTTTTTT; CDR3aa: CATSESNLINTGELFF
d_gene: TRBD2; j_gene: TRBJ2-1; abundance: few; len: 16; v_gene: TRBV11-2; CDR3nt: TGTGCCAGCAGCTTAGATCATGGCGGGAGGGGTCATGAGCAGTTCTTC; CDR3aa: CASSLDHGGRGHEQFF
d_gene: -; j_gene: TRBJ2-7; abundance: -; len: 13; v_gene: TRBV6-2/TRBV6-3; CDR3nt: TGTGCCAGCAGCCCTCATGTTTCCTACGAGCAGTACTTC; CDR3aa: CASSPHVSYEQYF
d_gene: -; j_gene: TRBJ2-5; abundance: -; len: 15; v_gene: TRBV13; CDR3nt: TGTGCCAGCAGCTCCAGGAGGGGCCTGGGGGAGACCCAGTACTTC; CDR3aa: CASSSRRGLGETQYF
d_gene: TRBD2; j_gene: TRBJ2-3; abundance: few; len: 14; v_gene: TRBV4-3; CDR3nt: TGCGCCAGCAGCCGGACTAGAATCACAGATACGCAGTATTTT; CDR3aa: CASSRTRITDTQYF
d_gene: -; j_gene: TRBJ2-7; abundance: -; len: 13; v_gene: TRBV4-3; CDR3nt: TGCGCCAGCAGCCAGGCCCTAGACTACGAGCAGTACTTC; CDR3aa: CASSQALDYEQYF
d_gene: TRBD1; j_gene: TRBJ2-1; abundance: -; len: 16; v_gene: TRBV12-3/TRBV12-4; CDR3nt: TGTGCCAGCAGTTCTAACCGACAGGGGGCGCTTGTAATGCAGTTCTTC; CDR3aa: CASSSNRQGALVMQFF
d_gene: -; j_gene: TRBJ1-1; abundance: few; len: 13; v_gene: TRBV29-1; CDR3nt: TGCAGCGTTGTAATCCCCCCGAACACTGAAGCTTTCTTT; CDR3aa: CSVVIPPNTEAFF
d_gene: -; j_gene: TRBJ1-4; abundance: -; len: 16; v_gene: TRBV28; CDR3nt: TGTGCCAGCAGTTTAGTGAGTCCCCTTTCTAATGAAAAACTGTTTTTT; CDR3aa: CASSLVSPLSNEKLFF
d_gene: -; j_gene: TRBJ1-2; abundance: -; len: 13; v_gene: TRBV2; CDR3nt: TGTGCCAGCCTAACCGGGAAACTCTACGGCTACACCTTC; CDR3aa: CASLTGKLYGYTF
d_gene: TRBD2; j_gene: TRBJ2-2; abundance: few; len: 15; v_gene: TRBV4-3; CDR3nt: TGCGCCAGCAGCCCAGACCGCGGGAGCGGCGGGGAGCTGTTTTTT; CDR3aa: CASSPDRGSGGELFF
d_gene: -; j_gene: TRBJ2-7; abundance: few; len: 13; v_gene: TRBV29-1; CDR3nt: TGCAGCGTTGAGGGCGGGGAGGACTACGAGCAGTACTTC; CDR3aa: CSVEGGEDYEQYF
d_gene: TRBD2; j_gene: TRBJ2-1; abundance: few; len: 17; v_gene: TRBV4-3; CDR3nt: TGCGCCAGCAGCCAAGAATTGGTGGGACTAGCGGGAGGGTGGCGGTTCTTC; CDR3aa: CASSQELVGLAGGWRFF
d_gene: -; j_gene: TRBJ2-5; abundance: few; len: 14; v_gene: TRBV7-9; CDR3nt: TGTGCCAGCAGCCTCTCCGTGCCGCGGGAGACCCAGTACTTC; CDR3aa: CASSLSVPRETQYF
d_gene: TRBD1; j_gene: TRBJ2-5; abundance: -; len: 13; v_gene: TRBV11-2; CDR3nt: TGTGCCAGCAGCGCCGGACAGGGGGGTTTAAAGCTCTTC; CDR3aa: CASSAGQGGLKLF
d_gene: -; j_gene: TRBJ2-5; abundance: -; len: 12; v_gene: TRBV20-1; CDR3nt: TGCAGTGCTAGGGGCAGGGTGGACTCCCAGTACTTC; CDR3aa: CSARGRVDSQYF
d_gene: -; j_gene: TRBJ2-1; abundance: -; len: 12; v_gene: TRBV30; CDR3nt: TGTGCCTGGAGTCGCCTCGGGAATGAGCAGTTCTTC; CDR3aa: CAWSRLGNEQFF
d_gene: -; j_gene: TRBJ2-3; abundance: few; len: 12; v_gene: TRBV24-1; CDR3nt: TGTGCCACCAGTGGAGGCGCAGATACGCAGTATTTT; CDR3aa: CATSGGADTQYF
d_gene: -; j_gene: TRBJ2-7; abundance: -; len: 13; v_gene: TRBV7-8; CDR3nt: TGTGCCAGCAGCTTGGACAAGAACTACGAGCAGTACTTC; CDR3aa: CASSLDKNYEQYF